This T cell receptor beta chain derives from a study of T cells expressing NK-cell markers. Overall study context: The authors derived TCR beta repertoires from sorted CD3+CD56+NKG2C+, CD3+CD56+NKG2C- and CD3+CD56-NKG2C+ T cells. One of eight sequenced donors was HCMV-seronegative; the other seven were seropositive. Study-wide findings and caveats: HCMV specificity of expanded NKG2C+ T cell clones remained unclear. Where a few donors were concerned, these clonotypes also led the CD3+CD56-NKG2C+ fraction.

TCRdb reprocessed the 5' RACE reads and reports one entry per CDR3 protein, with no DNA. The sample totals some 280,000 distinct CDR3 sequences. As concerns this clonotype: Its specificity is not known.

The CDR3 has 18 amino acids. Germline loops: CDR1 LNHNV, CDR2 YYDKDF (reference sequence). Input material: blood T cells: a sorted CD56 or NKG2C T cell subset, CD4+ or CD8+ T cells, or bulk PBMC T cells (not recorded which). The chain employs TRBV15 and TRBJ2-1; TCRdb lists TRBD2, though no DNA is available to test this call. The clonotype originates from a man aged 18 to 30 in good health. The CDR3 protein is CATSRALIGLAGEGEQFF.